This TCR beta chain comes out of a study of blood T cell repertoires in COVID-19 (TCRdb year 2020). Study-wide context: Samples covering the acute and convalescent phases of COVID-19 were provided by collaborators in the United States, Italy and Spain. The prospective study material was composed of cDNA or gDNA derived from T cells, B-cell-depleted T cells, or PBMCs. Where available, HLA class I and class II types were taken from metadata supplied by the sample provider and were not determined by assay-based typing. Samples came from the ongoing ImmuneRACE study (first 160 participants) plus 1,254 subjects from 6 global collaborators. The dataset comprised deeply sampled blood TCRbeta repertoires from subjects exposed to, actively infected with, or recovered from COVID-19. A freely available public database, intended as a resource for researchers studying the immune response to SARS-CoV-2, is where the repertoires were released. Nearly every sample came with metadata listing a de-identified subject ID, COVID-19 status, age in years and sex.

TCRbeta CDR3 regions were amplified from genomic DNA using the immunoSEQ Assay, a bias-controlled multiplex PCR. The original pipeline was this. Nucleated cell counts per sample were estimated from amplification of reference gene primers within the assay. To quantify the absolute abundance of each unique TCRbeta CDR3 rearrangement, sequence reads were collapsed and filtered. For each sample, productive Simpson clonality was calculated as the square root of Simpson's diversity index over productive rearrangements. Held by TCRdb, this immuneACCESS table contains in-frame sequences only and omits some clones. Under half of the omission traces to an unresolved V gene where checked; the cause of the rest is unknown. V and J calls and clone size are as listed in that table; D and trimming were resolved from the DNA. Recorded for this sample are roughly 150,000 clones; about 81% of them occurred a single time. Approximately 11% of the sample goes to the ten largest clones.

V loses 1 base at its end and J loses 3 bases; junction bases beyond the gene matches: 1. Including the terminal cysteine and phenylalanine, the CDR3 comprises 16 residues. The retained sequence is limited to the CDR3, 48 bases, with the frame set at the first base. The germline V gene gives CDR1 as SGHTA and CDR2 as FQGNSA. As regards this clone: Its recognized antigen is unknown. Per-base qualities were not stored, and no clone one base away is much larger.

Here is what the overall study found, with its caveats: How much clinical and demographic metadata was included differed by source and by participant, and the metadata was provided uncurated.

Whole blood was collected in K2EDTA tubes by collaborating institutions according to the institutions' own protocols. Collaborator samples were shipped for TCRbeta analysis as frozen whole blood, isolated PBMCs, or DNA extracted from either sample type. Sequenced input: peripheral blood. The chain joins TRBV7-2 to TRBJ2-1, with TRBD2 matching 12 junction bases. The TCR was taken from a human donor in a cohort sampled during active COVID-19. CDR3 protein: CASSLGLAGVYNEQFF. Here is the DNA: TGTGCCAGCAGCTTAGGACTAGCGGGGGTCTACAATGAGCAGTTCTTC. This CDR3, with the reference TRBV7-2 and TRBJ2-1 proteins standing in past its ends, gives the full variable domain GAGVSQSPSNKVTEKGKDVELRCDPISGHTALYWYRQSLGQGLEFLIYFQGNSAPDKSGLPSDRFSAERTGGSVSTLTIQRTQQEDSAVYLCASSLGLAGVYNEQFFGPGTRLTVL.